The clone carrying this TCR beta chain is a singleton in its sample. Its specificity is not known. Germline values: CDR1 SNHLY, CDR2 FYNNEI. This CDR3 region has 15 residues. V was cut by 0 bases and J by 1 base, with 7 bases left in between. TCRdb re-called the 5' RACE reads through MiXCR, storing one row per CDR3 protein. The repertoire holds around 300,000 distinct CDR3 sequences, with about 8.3% as singletons. This record comes from a study of identical twins. Broader study findings: Within cord blood, abundant beta clonotypes carried fewer insertions, but memory repertoires showed no such trend. Twin pairs had excess sharing that was weaker in beta out-of-frame sequences.

These records were also assigned to another study, of yellow fever vaccine responses in identical twins.

This sequence originates from a woman aged 18-35 years in good health. Sequencing was done on a sample of memory (CD45RO+) T cells sorted from blood. The chain is built from TRBV2 and TRBJ2-4, with a possible D match to TRBD1 (5 bases). CDR3 in DNA: TGTGCCAGCAGTGAAGCGCCAGGGGCCAAAAACATTCAGTACTTC. The encoded protein is CASSEAPGAKNIQYF.